This T cell receptor (beta chain) was profiled in a study of T cells in Graves' hyperthyroidism and ophthalmopathy. Per germline, CDR1 MNHEY and CDR2 SVGAGI. This CDR3 contains 17 residues. V gave up 0 bases and J gave up 5 bases, with 19 bases separating them. At first hyperthyroidism diagnosis, before any ophthalmopathy symptoms, the blood sample was collected. About this clonotype: What it recognizes is unknown.

Overall study findings and caveats: Most clonotypes expanded in thyroid above 0.001 were likewise present in blood.

Amplification targeted TCR beta CDR3 regions from RNA transcripts. Using the HTBI primer set, a first-round RT-PCR was run on the TCR CDR3. Using its own MiXCR run on the multiplex PCR reads, TCRdb lists one record per CDR3 protein. The data show about 250,000 distinct CDR3 sequences, roughly 15% seen once. This chain connects TRBV6-5 to TRBJ1-2; D is perhaps TRBD1 (5 bases). This TCR derives from a woman in her 50s with Graves' hyperthyroidism that later progressed to Graves' ophthalmopathy. Sequencing was performed on blood. CDR3 region: CASSYSINPPGKYGYTF. CDR3 bases: TGTGCCAGCAGTTACTCGATCAATCCGCCAGGGAAGTATGGCTACACCTTC.